The sequence of this T cell receptor (beta chain) was determined in a study of cytomegalovirus exposure and HLA in healthy donors. Whole-study findings and limits: Many donors shared some public TCRs, even though most TCR sequences were rare. It was only CMV serostatus that was available as immune exposure information.

Though probably carrying unrecorded immune exposures, donors were nominally healthy at sampling. Comments on this clone: Its antigen is currently unknown.

Germline CDR1 is MNHEY and CDR2 is SVGAGI. CDR3 length: 15 amino acids. The V and J ends lost 4 bases and 4 bases respectively, with 14 bases between them. In the PCR, 60 Vbeta and 13 Jbeta primers were used. TCRdb's table, derived via immunoSEQ multiplex PCR, lists solely in-frame clones and lacks some. This repertoire includes more than 100,000 clones. The sample taken for sequencing was PBMCs. The receptor was derived from a woman in her forties in good health and CMV-seronegative. The chain uses TRBV6-5 and TRBJ1-5, with TRBD1 as a possible D gene (6 bases). For the CDR3, the DNA is TGTGCCAGCAGTTGGGGGCGGGGGATTAATCAGCCCCAGCATTTT. As protein: CASSWGRGINQPQHF.